Sequencing of this TCR beta chain was carried out in a study of shared clonotypes between healthy human individuals. Study conclusions and caveats: It was observed that roughly 4.8% of naive CD4 clonotypes were shared across a handful of donors. The represented genetic and exposure-history diversity was limited by the small number of donors. Sequencing depth was expected to affect clonotype sharing among donors.

Clones were sequenced by immunoSEQ multiplex PCR, and TCRdb holds only the in-frame ones, with some missing. Of 1,400,000 or so clones listed, around 98.5% were seen once; the top ten hold roughly 0.35%. A word on this clone: Its antigen is still unknown.

This TCR was recovered from a man aged 25 to 40 in good health. The sequencing input was naive CD4+ T cells sorted from blood. Subset meaning: CD45RA+ positively selected.

CDR3 bases: TGTGCCAGCAGCTTAGACTTAGCCAAAAACATTCAGTACTTC. Protein product: CASSLDLAKNIQYF. The chain recombines TRBV7-8 with TRBJ2-4, with D unclear. Germline assignment: CDR1 SGHVS and CDR2 FQNEAQ. This CDR3 has 14 residues. Between the trimmed V and J ends, which lost 1 base and 0 bases, there was a span of 4 bases.